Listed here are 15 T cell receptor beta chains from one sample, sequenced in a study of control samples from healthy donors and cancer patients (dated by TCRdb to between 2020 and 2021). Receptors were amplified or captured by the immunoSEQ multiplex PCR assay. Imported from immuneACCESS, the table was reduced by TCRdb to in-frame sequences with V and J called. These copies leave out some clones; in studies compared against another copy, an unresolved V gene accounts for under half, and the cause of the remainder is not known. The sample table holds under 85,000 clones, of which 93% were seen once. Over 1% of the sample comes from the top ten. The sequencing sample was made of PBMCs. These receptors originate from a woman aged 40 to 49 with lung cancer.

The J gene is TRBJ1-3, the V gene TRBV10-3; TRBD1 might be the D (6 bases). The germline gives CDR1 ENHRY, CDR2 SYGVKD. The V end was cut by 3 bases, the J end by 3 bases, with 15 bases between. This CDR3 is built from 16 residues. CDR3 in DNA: TGTGCCATCAGTGACCCGAGGGCAGGGGATGGAAACACCATATATTTT. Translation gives CAISDPRAGDGNTIYF.

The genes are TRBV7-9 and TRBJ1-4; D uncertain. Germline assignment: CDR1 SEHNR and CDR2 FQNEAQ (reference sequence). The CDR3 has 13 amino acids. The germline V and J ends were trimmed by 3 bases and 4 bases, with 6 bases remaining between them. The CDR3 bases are TGTGCCAGCAGCTTCCCCTTTAATGAAAAACTGTTTTTT. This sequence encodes CASSFPFNEKLFF.

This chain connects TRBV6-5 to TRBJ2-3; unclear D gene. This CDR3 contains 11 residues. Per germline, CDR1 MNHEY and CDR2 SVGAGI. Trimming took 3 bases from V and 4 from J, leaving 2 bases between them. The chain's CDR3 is CASSYSDTQYF. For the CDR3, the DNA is TGTGCCAGCAGTTATTCAGATACGCAGTATTTT.

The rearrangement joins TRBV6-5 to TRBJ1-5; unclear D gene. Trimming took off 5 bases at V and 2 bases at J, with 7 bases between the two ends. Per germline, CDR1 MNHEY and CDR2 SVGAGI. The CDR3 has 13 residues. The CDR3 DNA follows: TGTGCCAGCAGTCTCTGGGGCAATCAGCCCCAGCATTTT. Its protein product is CASSLWGNQPQHF.

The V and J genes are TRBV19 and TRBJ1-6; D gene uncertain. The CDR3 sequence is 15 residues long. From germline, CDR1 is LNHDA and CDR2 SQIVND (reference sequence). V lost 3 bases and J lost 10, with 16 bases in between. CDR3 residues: CASSISPGAPSPLHF. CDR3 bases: TGTGCCAGTAGTATTAGCCCCGGAGCACCCTCACCCCTCCACTTT.

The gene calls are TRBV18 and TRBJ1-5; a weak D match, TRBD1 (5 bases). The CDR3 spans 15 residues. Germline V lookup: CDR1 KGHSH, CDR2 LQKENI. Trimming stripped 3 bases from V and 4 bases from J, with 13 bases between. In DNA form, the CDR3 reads TGTGCCAGCTCACCGGGGGTTGGTGGAAATCAGCCCCAGCATTTT. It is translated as CASSPGVGGNQPQHF.

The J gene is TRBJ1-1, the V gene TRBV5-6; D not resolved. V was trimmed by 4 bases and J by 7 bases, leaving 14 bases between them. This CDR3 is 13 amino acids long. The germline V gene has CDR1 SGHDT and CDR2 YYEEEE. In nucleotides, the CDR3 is TGTGCCAGCAGCCCGACCGGAAGTTATGAAGCTTTCTTT. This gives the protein CASSPTGSYEAFF.

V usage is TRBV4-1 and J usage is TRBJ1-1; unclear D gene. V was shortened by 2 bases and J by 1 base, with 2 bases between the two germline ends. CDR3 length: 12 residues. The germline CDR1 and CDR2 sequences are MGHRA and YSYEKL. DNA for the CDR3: TGCGCCAGCAGCCAAAGGAACACTGAAGCTTTCTTT. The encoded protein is CASSQRNTEAFF.

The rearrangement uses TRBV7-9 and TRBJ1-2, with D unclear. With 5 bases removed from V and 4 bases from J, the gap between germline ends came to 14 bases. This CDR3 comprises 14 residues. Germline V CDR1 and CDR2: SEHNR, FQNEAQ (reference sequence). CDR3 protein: CASSGETVIYGYTF. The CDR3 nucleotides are TGTGCCAGCAGCGGAGAGACCGTGATCTATGGCTACACCTTC.

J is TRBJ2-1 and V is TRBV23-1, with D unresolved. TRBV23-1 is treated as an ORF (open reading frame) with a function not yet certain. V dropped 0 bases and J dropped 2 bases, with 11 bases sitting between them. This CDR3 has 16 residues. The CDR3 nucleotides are TGCGCCAGCAGTCAATCGTGCTGGGCACCCTACAATGAGCAGTTCTTC. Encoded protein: CASSQSCWAPYNEQFF.

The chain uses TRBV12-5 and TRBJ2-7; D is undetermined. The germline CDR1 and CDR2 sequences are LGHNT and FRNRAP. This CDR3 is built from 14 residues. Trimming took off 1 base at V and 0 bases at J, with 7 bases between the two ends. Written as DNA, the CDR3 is TGTGCTAGTGGTTTGGCCCTGAGCTCCTACGAGCAGTACTTC. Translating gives CASGLALSSYEQYF. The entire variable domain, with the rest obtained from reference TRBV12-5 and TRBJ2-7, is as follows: DARVTQTPRHKVTEMGQEVTMRCQPILGHNTVFWYRQTMMQGLELLAYFRNRAPLDDSGMPKDRFSAEMPDATLATLKIQPSEPRDSAVYFCASGLALSSYEQYFGPGTRLTVT.

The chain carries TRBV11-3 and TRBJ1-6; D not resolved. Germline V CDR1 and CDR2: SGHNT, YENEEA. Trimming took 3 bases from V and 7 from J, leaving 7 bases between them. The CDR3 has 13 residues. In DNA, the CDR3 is TGTGCCAGCAGCTTTGGTCCCAATTCACCCCTCCACTTT. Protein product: CASSFGPNSPLHF.

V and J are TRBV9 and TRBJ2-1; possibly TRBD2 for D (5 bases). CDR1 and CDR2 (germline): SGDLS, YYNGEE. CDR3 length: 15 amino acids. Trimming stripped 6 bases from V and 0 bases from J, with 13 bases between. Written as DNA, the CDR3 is TGTGCCAGCAACGGAGGCGGAAGCTCCTACAATGAGCAGTTCTTC. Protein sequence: CASNGGGSSYNEQFF.

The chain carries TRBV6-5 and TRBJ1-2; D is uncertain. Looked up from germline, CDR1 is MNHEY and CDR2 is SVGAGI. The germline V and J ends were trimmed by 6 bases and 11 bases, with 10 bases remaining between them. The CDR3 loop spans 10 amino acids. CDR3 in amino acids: CASSVWDYTF. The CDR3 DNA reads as TGTGCCAGCAGCGTGTGGGATTACACCTTC.

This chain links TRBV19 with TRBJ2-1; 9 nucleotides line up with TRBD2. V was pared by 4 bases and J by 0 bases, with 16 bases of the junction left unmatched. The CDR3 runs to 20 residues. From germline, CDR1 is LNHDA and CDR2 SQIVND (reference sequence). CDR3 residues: CASSTRWLAGPLSSYNEQFF. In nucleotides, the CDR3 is TGTGCCAGTAGTACACGGTGGCTAGCGGGGCCCTTAAGCTCCTACAATGAGCAGTTCTTC.